The 8 T cell receptor beta chains below come from one sample, sequenced in a study of cytomegalovirus exposure and HLA in healthy donors. TCRdb's copy holds only in-frame clones and misses some; the assay was immunoSEQ multiplex PCR. The top ten clones hold approximately 3.1% of a sample with some 250,000 clones, roughly 87% of them seen once. Sequencing was performed on PBMCs. The receptors were gathered from a woman aged 30 to 39 in good health and CMV-seronegative.

The genes are TRBV4-1 and TRBJ2-7, with TRBD2 matching over 9 bases. The ends lost 5 bases at V and 3 bases at J; junction bases unmatched: 11. The CDR3 is 16 amino acids. Germline loops: CDR1 MGHRA, CDR2 YSYEKL. CDR3 sequence (DNA): TGCGCCAGCAGCTATGCGACTAGCGGAAATTTCTACGAGCAGTACTTC. Its translation: CASSYATSGNFYEQYF.

V gene TRBV30 combines with J gene TRBJ2-7, with TRBD2 as a possible D gene (8 bases). The V and J ends lost 2 bases and 0 bases respectively, with 17 bases between them. The CDR3 consists of 16 residues. CDR1 GTSNPN and CDR2 SVGIG come from the germline V gene (reference sequence). CDR3: CAWSTGGDSRSYEQYF. CDR3 nucleotides: TGTGCCTGGAGTACGGGGGGGGACAGTCGCTCCTACGAGCAGTACTTC.

J is TRBJ1-4 and V is TRBV27, with TRBD1 matching 7 bases. V was pared by 5 bases and J by 8 bases, with 8 bases of the junction left unmatched. The CDR3 loop spans 14 amino acids. The germline V gene encodes CDR1 MNHEY and CDR2 SMNVEV (reference sequence). Here the CDR3 reads CASSTYRGMEKLFF. As DNA, the CDR3 is TGTGCCAGCAGTACATACAGGGGTATGGAAAAACTGTTTTTT.

The V call is TRBV6-1, the J call TRBJ2-7; D possibly matches TRBD1 or TRBD2 (5 bases each). The CDR3 is 13 amino acids. CDR1 and CDR2 (germline): MNHNS, SASEGT. The V gene lost 3 bases and the J gene lost 3 bases, with 9 bases spanning the gap. The CDR3 spells CASSEGTRYEQYF. The CDR3 bases are TGTGCCAGCAGTGAGGGGACCCGCTACGAGCAGTACTTC.

V usage is TRBV27 and J usage is TRBJ1-1, with D possibly being TRBD1 (5 bases). Looked up from germline, CDR1 is MNHEY and CDR2 is SMNVEV (reference sequence). The CDR3 runs to 12 residues. Trimming left V 8 bases short and J 6 bases short, with 13 bases between. The CDR3 nucleotides read TGTGCCAGCGGGGGGGTAGGTCCTGAAGCTTTCTTT. Protein product: CASGGVGPEAFF.

The gene calls are TRBV11-2 and TRBJ2-7, with 8 positions matching TRBD2. Germline CDR1 is SGHAT and CDR2 is FQNNGV. Losses at the gene ends were 5 bases for V and 3 bases for J; bases not matched to a gene: 12. The CDR3 has 16 amino acids. The CDR3 here is CASSPRGSGTVYEQYF. The CDR3, as DNA: TGTGCCAGCAGCCCCCGAGGTAGCGGGACGGTCTACGAGCAGTACTTC.

J is TRBJ1-5 and V is TRBV4-2; perhaps TRBD1 as D (5 bases). Germline CDR1 LGHNA, CDR2 YNFKEQ. Trimming took 2 bases from V and 3 from J, leaving 17 bases between them. The CDR3 length is 17 residues. CDR3 DNA: TGTGCCAGCAGCCAATTCGGAGGACAAGCGGACAATCAGCCCCAGCATTTT. The encoded protein is CASSQFGGQADNQPQHF.

This clone has just one count. CDR3 region: CASSLVGREEKLFF. The DNA for the CDR3 is TGTGCCAGCAGCTTGGTGGGGAGGGAAGAAAAACTGTTTTTT. The gene calls are TRBV5-4 and TRBJ1-4, with D hard to call. Trimming left V 0 bases short and J 8 bases short, with 11 bases between. The germline gives CDR1 SGHNT, CDR2 YYREEE (reference sequence). The CDR3 consists of 14 residues.